This T cell receptor beta chain derives from a study of blood T cell repertoires in COVID-19 (dated by TCRdb to 2019 to 2021). Looking at the study overall: Samples from collaborators originated in the United States, Italy and Spain and spanned both the acute and convalescent phases of COVID-19. Where HLA class I and class II types were available, the types were taken from metadata supplied by the sample provider, not from assay-based typing. Sample metadata almost always included a de-identified subject ID, COVID-19 status, age in years and sex. The repertoires were made available in a free public database intended to serve as a resource for research on the immune response to SARS-CoV-2. The prospective study material was composed of cDNA or gDNA derived from T cells, B-cell-depleted T cells, or PBMCs. The dataset comprised deeply sampled blood TCRbeta repertoires from subjects exposed to, actively infected with, or recovered from COVID-19. The samples were drawn from two sources: the first 160 participants of the ongoing ImmuneRACE study, and 1,000 to 1,500 subjects contributed by 6 global collaborators. General findings and caveats noted by the study authors: How much clinical and demographic metadata was included differed by source and by participant, and the metadata was provided uncurated.

TCRbeta CDR3 regions were amplified from genomic DNA by means of the immunoSEQ Assay, a bias-controlled multiplex PCR. The authors' analysis ran thus. Within the assay, amplification of reference gene primers was used to estimate how many nucleated cells each sample contained. To quantify the absolute abundance of each unique TCRbeta CDR3 rearrangement, sequence reads were collapsed and filtered. For each sample, productive Simpson clonality was calculated as the square root of Simpson's diversity index over productive rearrangements. TCRdb carries this immuneACCESS record with in-frame sequences only. Its versions omit some clonotypes, under half of them owing to an unresolved V gene in the studies checked, with the rest unexplained. The V and J calls and the clone size are those of that table, but D and trimming were determined from the DNA. This sample has more than 250,000 clones in its table, and around 90% of those were observed once. The ten largest clones add up to roughly 1.5% of the sample.

V is pared back by 3 bases and J by 9 bases, with 21 bases lying between the germline termini. From a lookup of the germline V gene, CDR1 and CDR2 are KGHSH and LQKENI. There are 17 amino acids in the CDR3, from cysteine to phenylalanine inclusive. This entry keeps only the CDR3 DNA: 51 bases, framed from base 1. In the prospective study, participants were about 18 to 95 years old, resided in about two dozen geographic areas of the United States, and were enrolled through a virtual design. To assign participants to cohorts, the prospective study relied on clinical history that participants themselves reported in a screening survey and a study questionnaire. In the prospective study, mobile phlebotomists collected whole blood, serum and a nasopharyngeal or oropharyngeal swab from each participant. Participants in the prospective study had the option to provide additional blood draws and questionnaires over an approximately 2-month period. Before DNA extraction, prospective study blood samples were shipped either frozen or at room temperature.

Regarding this clone: The antigen it recognizes is unknown. Per-base quality was not reported, and no clone a single base away is much larger than it.

The sequenced sample was PBMCs or T cells enriched from blood (not recorded which). This sequence originates from a woman under 30 with acute COVID-19. This receptor chain uses TRBV18 and TRBJ1-6; the D gene assignment is ambiguous. The CDR3 has the sequence CASSPLDFSRHGSPLHF. In nucleotides, the sequence is TGTGCCAGCTCACCTCTGGACTTCTCCCGGCATGGTTCACCCCTCCACTTT.